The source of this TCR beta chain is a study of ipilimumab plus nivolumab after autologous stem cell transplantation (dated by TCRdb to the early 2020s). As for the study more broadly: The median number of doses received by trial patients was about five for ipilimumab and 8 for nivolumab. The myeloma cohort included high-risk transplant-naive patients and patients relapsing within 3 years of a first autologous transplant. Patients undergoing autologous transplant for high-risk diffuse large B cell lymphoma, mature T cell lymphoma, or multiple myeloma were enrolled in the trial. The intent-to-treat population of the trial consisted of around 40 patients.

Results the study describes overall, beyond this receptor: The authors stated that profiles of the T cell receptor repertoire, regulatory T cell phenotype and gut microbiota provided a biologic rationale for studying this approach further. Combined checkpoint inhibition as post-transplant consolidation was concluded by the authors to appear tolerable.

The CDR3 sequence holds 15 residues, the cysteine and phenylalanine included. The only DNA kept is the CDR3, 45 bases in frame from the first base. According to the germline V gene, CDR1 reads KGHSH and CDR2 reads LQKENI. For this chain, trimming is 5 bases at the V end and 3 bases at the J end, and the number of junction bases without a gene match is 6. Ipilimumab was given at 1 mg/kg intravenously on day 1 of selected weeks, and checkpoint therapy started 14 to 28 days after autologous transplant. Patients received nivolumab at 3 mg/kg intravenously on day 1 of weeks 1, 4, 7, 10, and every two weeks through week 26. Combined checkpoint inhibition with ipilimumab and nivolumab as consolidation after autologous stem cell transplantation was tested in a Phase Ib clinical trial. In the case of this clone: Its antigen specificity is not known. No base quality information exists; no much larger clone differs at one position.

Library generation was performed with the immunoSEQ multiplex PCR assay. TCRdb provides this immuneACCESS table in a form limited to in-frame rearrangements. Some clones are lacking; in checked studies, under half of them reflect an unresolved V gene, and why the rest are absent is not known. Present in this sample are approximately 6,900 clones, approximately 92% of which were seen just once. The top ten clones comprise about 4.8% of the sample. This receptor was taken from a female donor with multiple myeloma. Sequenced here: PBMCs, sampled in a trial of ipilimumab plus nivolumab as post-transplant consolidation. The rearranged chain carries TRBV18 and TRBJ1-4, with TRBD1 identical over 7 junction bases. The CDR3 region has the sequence CASSSRQGSNEKLFF. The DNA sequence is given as TGTGCCAGCTCAAGCAGACAGGGATCTAATGAAAAACTGTTTTTT.